This passage covers 18 T cell receptor beta chains from one sample sequenced in a study of blood T cell repertoires in COVID-19. Clones were sequenced by immunoSEQ multiplex PCR, and TCRdb holds only the in-frame ones, with some missing. Here the sample spans about 240,000 clones, around 90% being singletons. The sequencing input was peripheral blood. The receptors come from a woman in her 70s with active or convalescent COVID-19.

The chain employs TRBV6-4 and TRBJ1-6; the D gene is possibly TRBD1 (5 bases). V lost 4 bases, J lost 12 bases, and 13 bases lay in between. Germline-derived CDR1 and CDR2 are MRHNA and SNTAGT. The CDR3 runs to 13 residues. In DNA, the CDR3 is TGTGCCAGCAGTGTAGAACTGGGACTACCCCTCCACTTT. It specifies CASSVELGLPLHF.

The rearrangement joins TRBV6-2 or TRBV6-3 to TRBJ1-2; possibly TRBD1 for D (6 bases). The CDR3 consists of 16 residues. V lost 6 bases to trimming and J lost 8 bases, with 25 bases between them. Germline assignment: CDR1 MNHEY and CDR2 SVGEGT. CDR3 DNA: TGTGCCAGCAGCCAGCCCCTCCCCGGGGTTGGGGGCGGCTACACCTTC. This translates into CASSQPLPGVGGGYTF.

This clone was detected a few times. J is TRBJ2-2 and V is TRBV12-5; the match to TRBD2 covers 8 bases. V trimming: 7 bases; J trimming: 2 bases; junction bases outside the gene matches: 6. The germline V gene has CDR1 LGHNT and CDR2 FRNRAP. The CDR3 is 15 amino acids. CDR3 bases: TGTGCTAGTGCCTCCCGGGGGGGAAACACCGGGGAGCTGTTTTTT. This codes for CASASRGGNTGELFF. Together with reference TRBV12-5 and TRBJ2-2, the CDR3 gives the full variable domain: DARVTQTPRHKVTEMGQEVTMRCQPILGHNTVFWYRQTMMQGLELLAYFRNRAPLDDSGMPKDRFSAEMPDATLATLKIQPSEPRDSAVYFCASASRGGNTGELFFGEGSRLTVL.

The chain employs TRBV6-5 and TRBJ1-1, with unresolved D. This CDR3 is 11 amino acids long. The V end was cut by 8 bases, the J end by 8 bases, with 12 bases between. The germline gives CDR1 MNHEY, CDR2 SVGAGI. In nucleotides, the CDR3 is TGTGCCAGCCTTCGGGAGTTCGAAGCTTTCTTT. It encodes CASLREFEAFF.

This clone occurred once. The chain employs TRBV19 and TRBJ2-3, with 10 bases fitting TRBD2. The CDR3 is made up of 16 amino acids. CDR1 and CDR2 from the germline V gene are LNHDA and SQIVND (reference sequence). V dropped 4 bases and J dropped 0; count of bases not matched to a gene: 4. CDR3 sequence: CASSTLAGGSTDTQYF. CDR3 DNA: TGTGCCAGTAGTACATTAGCGGGGGGTAGCACAGATACGCAGTATTTT. Complete variable domain (other parts from reference TRBV19 and TRBJ2-3): DGGITQSPKYLFRKEGQNVTLSCEQNLNHDAMYWYRQDPGQGLRLIYYSQIVNDFQKGDIAEGYSVSREKKESFPLTVTSAQKNPTAFYLCASSTLAGGSTDTQYFGPGTRLTVL.

CDR3 residues: CASSLGGLISGANVLTF. CDR3 sequence (DNA): TGTGCCAGCAGCTTAGGCGGGCTGATCTCTGGGGCCAACGTCCTGACTTTC. V gene TRBV11-2 combines with J gene TRBJ2-6; D possibly corresponds to TRBD2 (5 bases). The CDR3 loop spans 17 amino acids. V was clipped by 1 base and J by 0 bases, with 10 bases between them. Germline V lookup: CDR1 SGHAT, CDR2 FQNNGV.

CDR3 in amino acids: CASSQGRDTGELFF. CDR3 DNA: TGTGCCAGCAGTCAAGGCCGGGACACCGGGGAGCTGTTTTTT. The gene calls are TRBV6-4 and TRBJ2-2; D not resolved. The germline gives CDR1 MRHNA, CDR2 SNTAGT. There are 14 residues in the CDR3. The V end lost 5 bases, the J end lost 3 bases, and 10 bases lay between the germline ends.

This rearrangement joins TRBV4-3 to TRBJ1-6, with D possibly TRBD1 on 5 matching bases. This CDR3 comprises 13 residues. V lost 5 bases, J lost 8 bases, and 10 bases lay in between. The germline CDR1 and CDR2 sequences are LGHNA and YSLEER. CDR3 amino acids: CASSGREDSPLHF. The CDR3 region has the DNA TGCGCCAGCAGCGGCAGGGAAGATTCACCCCTCCACTTT.

The CDR3 is CASSLTDTGVGDANYGYTF. The CDR3 coding sequence is TGTGCCAGCAGTCTCACCGACACAGGGGTTGGGGATGCTAACTATGGCTACACCTTC. The rearrangement uses TRBV6-6 and TRBJ1-2; 7 nucleotides align to TRBD1. This CDR3 is built from 19 residues. V lost 5 bases and J lost 0; bases outside the gene matches: 18. Germline CDR1 and CDR2: MNHNY and SVGAGI (reference sequence).

The chain recombines TRBV5-4 with TRBJ1-2, with 7 bases identical to TRBD1. CDR1 and CDR2 from the germline V gene are SGHNT and YYREEE (reference sequence). There are 18 residues in the CDR3. V gave up 1 base and J gave up 6 bases; unmatched junction bases: 18. CDR3 sequence (DNA): TGTGCCAGCAGCTTGCCACAGGGGAACCTTCTACCCTCGCATGGCTACACCTTC. Amino acids: CASSLPQGNLLPSHGYTF.

The chain couples TRBV5-1 to TRBJ2-7; maybe TRBD1 (6 bases). CDR1 is SGHRS, CDR2 YFSETQ, per germline. The V gene lost 4 bases and the J gene lost 2 bases, with 13 bases spanning the gap. The CDR3 consists of 14 residues. The CDR3 DNA reads TGCGCCAGCAGCGCTGGACAGTATGCCTACGAGCAGTACTTC. Amino acids: CASSAGQYAYEQYF.

The CDR3 DNA reads TGTGCCAGCAGTTACGCATATAGACAGAACTATGGCTACACCTTC. Its protein product is CASSYAYRQNYGYTF. The chain is built from TRBV6-2 or TRBV6-3 and TRBJ1-2; D may be TRBD1 (5 bases). The germline CDR1 and CDR2 sequences are MNHEY and SVGEGT. The germline V and J ends were trimmed by 2 bases and 2 bases, with 12 bases remaining between them. This CDR3 spans 15 amino acids.

This chain joins TRBV7-9 and TRBJ2-7; 8 bases agree with TRBD1. Germline CDR1 and CDR2: SEHNR and FQNEAQ (reference sequence). The junction had 11 bases not matched to a gene; V was cut back by 4 bases and J by 3 bases. The CDR3 loop spans 16 amino acids. The chain's CDR3 is CASSSHIGQGFYEQYF. As DNA, the CDR3 is TGTGCCAGCAGCTCACACATAGGACAGGGCTTCTACGAGCAGTACTTC.

The chain uses TRBV5-1 and TRBJ2-1; 9 bases fit TRBD2. CDR3 length: 16 residues. Germline V lookup: CDR1 SGHRS, CDR2 YFSETQ. With V trimmed by 4 bases and J by 5 bases, 10 bases remained unmatched. CDR3 nucleotides: TGCGCCAGCAGCCGGACGCGGGGGGGCCTTGACAATGAGCAGTTCTTC. Protein: CASSRTRGGLDNEQFF. Using reference TRBV5-1 and TRBJ2-1 for the parts outside the CDR3, the full variable domain is KAGVTQTPRYLIKTRGQQVTLSCSPISGHRSVSWYQQTPGQGLQFLFEYFSETQRNKGNFPGRFSGRQFSNSRSEMNVSTLELGDSALYLCASSRTRGGLDNEQFFGPGTRLTVL.

The chain recombines TRBV7-2 with TRBJ1-3; TRBD1 agrees at 8 bases. The CDR3 runs 18 residues. Germline CDR1 is SGHTA and CDR2 is FQGNSA. Trimming at V came to 5 bases and at J to 5 bases, leaving 17 bases not matched to a gene. CDR3 protein: CASSPRPQGAVNRNTIYF. CDR3 nucleotides: TGTGCCAGCAGCCCCCGACCCCAGGGGGCGGTCAACAGAAACACCATATATTTT.

This chain links TRBV7-2 with TRBJ1-4; D perhaps matches TRBD1 (5 bases). This CDR3 region has 13 residues. Germline-derived CDR1 and CDR2 are SGHTA and FQGNSA. Trimming removed 5 bases from V and 4 bases from J, with 8 bases in between. CDR3 protein: CASSRGGNEKLFF. In DNA, the CDR3 is TGTGCCAGCAGCCGCGGGGGTAATGAAAAACTGTTTTTT.

V usage is TRBV19 and J usage is TRBJ2-4; 9 bases map to TRBD2. In germline, CDR1 is LNHDA, CDR2 SQIVND (reference sequence). V shed 1 base and J 0 bases; nucleotides not matched to a gene: 1. The CDR3 is made up of 16 amino acids. CDR3 sequence reads: CASSIVSGGAKNIQYF. The CDR3 DNA reads as TGTGCCAGTAGTATAGTTAGCGGGGGAGCCAAAAACATTCAGTACTTC.

As DNA, the CDR3 is TGCGCCAGCAGCTTGACTCCAGGACAGGGCGCTCAGCCCCAGCATTTT. As protein: CASSLTPGQGAQPQHF. This sequence joins TRBV5-1 and TRBJ1-5, with TRBD1 matching over 8 bases. CDR3 length equals 16 residues. From germline, CDR1 is SGHRS and CDR2 YFSETQ. After removal of 1 base from V and 6 bases from J, the junction contained 9 bases not matched to a gene.